This T cell receptor beta chain was obtained from a study of blood T cell repertoires in COVID-19. Whole-study context: Specimens from acute and convalescent COVID-19 originated in the United States, Italy and Spain. T cells, B-cell-depleted T cells, or PBMCs provided the cDNA or gDNA that served as material.

This clone occurred a few times. Source study methods: Counts of nucleated cells, estimated from reference gene primer amplification, were obtained. The assay was immunoSEQ multiplex PCR, and TCRdb's table has in-frame clones only and misses some. The D gene and trimming were derived from the DNA, and the V and J assignments and clone size from that table. The data hold tens of thousands of clones, with 70% to 90% observed a single time. In germline, CDR1 is GTSNPN, CDR2 SVGIG (reference sequence). This CDR3 has 15 amino acids. Trimming removed 5 bases from V and 0 bases from J; junction bases left unmatched: 3.

The clonotype originates from a human donor in a cohort sampled during active COVID-19. Material: peripheral blood. This sequence joins TRBV30 and TRBJ2-6, with 8 bases aligning to TRBD1. CDR3 region: CAWQGAVSGANVLTF. The CDR3 DNA is TGTGCCTGGCAGGGGGCGGTCTCTGGGGCCAACGTCCTGACTTTC.